What follows is one T cell receptor beta chain and its context. Enrollment of patients from Seattle took place during active infection, with longitudinal follow-up. The sample originates from a study of blood T cell repertoires in COVID-19. Per germline, CDR1 SGHRS and CDR2 YFSETQ. The CDR3 has 16 residues. J was trimmed by 5 bases and V by 4 bases; bases with no gene match: 4. Here immunoSEQ multiplex PCR was the method, and the copy in TCRdb shows in-frame clones only, minus some. The table lists a few hundred thousand clones, roughly 91% of them singletons. The origin of this receptor is a woman aged 30 to 39 with COVID-19, enrolled during active disease. The sequenced material came from peripheral blood. This chain connects TRBV5-1 to TRBJ2-2, with 14 bases fitting TRBD2. The CDR3 loop is CASSAGTSGRTGELFF. The CDR3 DNA is TGCGCCAGCAGCGCTGGGACTAGCGGGAGAACCGGGGAGCTGTTTTTT.